The following is a TCR beta chain sequence with its context. This sample stems from a study of blood T cell repertoires in COVID-19. Per the authors' pipeline: Cell counts per sample came from amplifying reference gene primers. This table comes from immunoSEQ multiplex PCR, and its TCRdb copy is limited to in-frame clones, with some not included. V and J calls and clone size are those listed in that table; D and trimming were worked out from the DNA. The profile covers 150,000 or so clones, with roughly 90% appearing a single time and roughly 2.1% taken by the ten largest. The TCR comes from a human donor in a cohort sampled during active COVID-19. Sequences were obtained from peripheral blood.

As DNA, the CDR3 is TGTGCCAGCAGCCAAGGTCGTCTGAACACTGAAGCTTTCTTT. This codes for CASSQGRLNTEAFF. This chain links TRBV14 with TRBJ1-1; D not resolved. Germline lookup yields CDR1 SGHDN and CDR2 FVKESK. The CDR3 runs to 14 residues. Trimming removed 1 base from V and 0 bases from J, with 6 bases in between.